These T cell receptor beta chains were read from a single sample in a study of Ad26.COV2.S vaccination and SARS-CoV-2 variants. The data were produced by immunoSEQ multiplex PCR, yet TCRdb's version contains in-frame clones alone and is incomplete. This sample has about 680,000 clones, with around 90% found just once. The sequencing used peripheral blood, collected in a trial of Ad26.COV2.S vaccine versus placebo. The receptors were sampled from a person between 18 and 60 years old who received the Ad26.COV2.S COVID-19 vaccine or a placebo. The CDR3 runs from the conserved cysteine through the conserved F or W. Rows give clone size only sometimes, using once, few, many, or a class for an expanded clone.

CDR3: CASSPVDRGNSPLHF
V: TRBV3-1/TRBV3-2
size: -

CDR3: CAWSVLASNQPQHF
V: TRBV30
size: -

CDR3: CASTGVRVDEKLFF
V: TRBV2
size: -

CDR3: CASSRRQLETQYF
V: TRBV6-5
size: -

CDR3: CASSSNDRPGANVLTF
V: TRBV5-5
size: -

CDR3: CASSEYRGDEQYF
V: TRBV6-1
size: -

CDR3: CASSETGPDYEQYF
V: TRBV5-1
size: -

CDR3: CASSQSRGARTGELFF
V: TRBV23-1
size: -

CDR3: CAIRLADTDTQYF
V: TRBV10-3
size: -

CDR3: CASSPLTSKNIQYF
V: TRBV7-8
size: -

CDR3: CASSVDLAGAALEQYF
V: TRBV2
size: -

CDR3: CATSDSGQNYNEQFF
V: TRBV24-1
size: once

CDR3: CASQDGSNYGYTF
V: TRBV6-5
size: -

CDR3: CASSTWTSGSYEQYF
V: TRBV6-5
size: -

CDR3: CASSYPPGTYEQYF
V: TRBV6-2/TRBV6-3
size: -

CDR3: CASSLVHPSGVGGSTEAFF
V: TRBV11-2
size: -

CDR3: CASSRGGGELFF
V: TRBV19
size: -

CDR3: CASSKGAGLSNQPQHF
V: TRBV16
size: -

CDR3: CASSLDGISYEQYF
V: TRBV7-2
size: -